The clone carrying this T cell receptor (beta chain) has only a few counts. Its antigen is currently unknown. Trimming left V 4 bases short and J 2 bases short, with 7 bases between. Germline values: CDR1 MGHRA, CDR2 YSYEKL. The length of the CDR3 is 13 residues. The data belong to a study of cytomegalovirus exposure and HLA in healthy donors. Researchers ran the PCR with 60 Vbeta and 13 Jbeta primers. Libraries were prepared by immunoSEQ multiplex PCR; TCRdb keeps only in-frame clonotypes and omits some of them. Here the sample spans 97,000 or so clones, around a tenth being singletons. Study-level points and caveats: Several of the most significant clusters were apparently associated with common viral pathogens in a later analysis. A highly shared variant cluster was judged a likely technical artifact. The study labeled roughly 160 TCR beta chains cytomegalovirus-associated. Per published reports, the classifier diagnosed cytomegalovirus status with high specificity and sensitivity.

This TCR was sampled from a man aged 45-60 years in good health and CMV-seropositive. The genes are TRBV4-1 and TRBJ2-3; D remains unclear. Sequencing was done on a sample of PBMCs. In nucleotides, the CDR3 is TGCGCCAGCAGCCGAGAACACACAGATACGCAGTATTTT. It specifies CASSREHTDTQYF.